These 8 T cell receptor beta chains originate from one sample sequenced in a study of blood T cells in healthy people across ages. With a J-beta primer mix and a sample-barcoded 5' primer, a second PCR ran 7 to 11 cycles. One entry per CDR3 protein results from TCRdb running MiXCR on the 5' RACE reads. The repertoire includes hundreds of thousands of distinct CDR3 sequences, 55% to 70% of them detected once, and over 20% sits in the top ten. The sample was blood. These TCRs come from a man aged 25-45 years in good health.

The chain employs TRBV20-1 and TRBJ2-7, with D perhaps being TRBD1 or TRBD2 (5 bases each). Germline loops: CDR1 DFQATT, CDR2 SNEGSKA (reference sequence). V dropped 0 bases and J dropped 2 bases, with 17 bases sitting between them. The CDR3 sequence is 16 residues long. This CDR3 reads CSARDPTGTKPYEQYF. The CDR3 DNA follows: TGCAGTGCTAGAGATCCAACCGGGACCAAACCCTACGAGCAGTACTTC.

The rearrangement uses TRBV5-1 and TRBJ2-1; D gene uncertain. Between the trimmed V and J ends, which lost 0 bases and 6 bases, there was a span of 13 bases. CDR1 and CDR2 from the germline V gene are SGHRS and YFSETQ. The CDR3 loop spans 15 amino acids. CDR3 bases: TGCGCCAGCAGCTTGGAAGGACCCGTGGGCAATGAGCAGTTCTTC. Translated, it gives CASSLEGPVGNEQFF.

This chain links TRBV13 with TRBJ2-4, with TRBD2 identical over 7 bases. The end of the DNA aligns better with TRBJ2-7, so the J call may be wrong. Germline V gene sequence: CDR1 PRHDT, CDR2 FYEKMQ (reference sequence). The CDR3 totals 15 residues. The DNA of the CDR3 is TGTGCCAGCAGCTCCCCCGGACTAGGGGTCTACGAGCAGTACTTC. Translation gives CASSSPGLGVYEQYF.

CDR3 protein: CASSPRRGGNTEAFF. In DNA, the CDR3 is TGTGCCAGCAGCCCCCGCAGAGGAGGGAACACTGAAGCTTTCTTT. The chain uses TRBV7-9 and TRBJ1-1; D gene uncertain. The V end was cut by 5 bases, the J end by 1 base, with 14 bases between. Looked up from germline, CDR1 is SEHNR and CDR2 is FQNEAQ (reference sequence). The CDR3 has 15 amino acids.

The genes are TRBV20-1 and TRBJ1-3; D unclear. V was clipped by 1 base and J by 4 bases, with 8 bases between them. CDR1 and CDR2 from the germline V gene are DFQATT and SNEGSKA (reference sequence). This CDR3 has 13 amino acids. The CDR3 here is CSARGLWGNTIYF. CDR3 coding DNA: TGCAGTGCTAGAGGTCTTTGGGGAAACACCATATATTTT.

The chain uses TRBV4-3 and TRBJ2-1, with 7 bases lining up with TRBD2. Germline assignment: CDR1 LGHNA and CDR2 YSLEER. V shed 0 bases, J shed 0 bases, and the junction held 5 bases outside the gene matches. The CDR3 totals 17 residues. The CDR3: CASSQDLWTSSYNEQFF. DNA of the CDR3: TGCGCCAGCAGCCAAGATCTGTGGACTAGCTCCTACAATGAGCAGTTCTTC.

The chain has TRBV5-1 and TRBJ2-4; 9 bases are a match to TRBD1. The CDR3 consists of 14 residues. The ends lost 4 bases at V and 7 bases at J; junction bases unmatched: 6. CDR1 is SGHRS, CDR2 YFSETQ, per germline. This chain's CDR3 is CASSASGTGNIQYF. Here the CDR3 DNA reads TGCGCCAGCAGCGCGTCCGGGACAGGGAACATTCAGTACTTC.

The CDR3 DNA follows: TGTGCCAGCCAGCCCCAGGGTAACATCTATGGCTACACCTTC. This encodes CASQPQGNIYGYTF. The chain carries TRBV7-9 and TRBJ1-2, with a weak D call TRBD1 (5 bases). Germline V lookup: CDR1 SEHNR, CDR2 FQNEAQ (reference sequence). There are 14 residues in the CDR3. Trimming pared 8 bases from V and 4 bases from J, leaving 17 bases between.